This TCR beta chain was captured in a study of cytomegalovirus exposure and HLA in healthy donors. This clone was observed a handful of times. The antigen is not known. General study results and limits: The study flagged around 150 TCR beta chains as cytomegalovirus-associated. Reportedly, fewer N-insertions than the roughly 700-donor mean appeared in an Asian-associated ancestry cluster in a later analysis. Reports showed the classifier diagnosing cytomegalovirus status with high specificity and sensitivity. A further, later analysis showed that HLA-associated TCR beta chains (compared with equally common others) were more clonally expanded.

Trimming removed 0 bases at V and 0 bases at J, with 12 bases between. The CDR3 extends over 18 amino acids. The V gene's germline CDR1 is MDHEN and CDR2 SYDVKM. Primers for the PCR totalled 60 Vbeta and 13 Jbeta. Generated by immunoSEQ multiplex PCR, the TCRdb table keeps only in-frame clones and is missing some. The sample shows 130,000 or so clones, roughly 8.3% of them seen only once. The sequencing input was PBMCs. The receptor's source is a man between 35 and 55 years old in good health and CMV-seronegative. This sequence joins TRBV28 and TRBJ2-6, with D possibly TRBD1 on 6 matching bases. The CDR3 sequence: CASSLWGQPSSGANVLTF. The CDR3 DNA is TGTGCCAGCAGTTTATGGGGACAACCAAGCTCTGGGGCCAACGTCCTGACTTTC.